The present TCR beta chain was sequenced within a study of high-grade serous ovarian cancer treatment subgroups. Looking at the study overall: Mean per sample: about 14,000 reads, about 7,000 unique TCR beta rearrangements. Study-level points and caveats: Spatial context was lost because tumors were sequenced in bulk. The analyses considered CDR3 and ignored CDR1 and CDR2. TCR clonal relatedness correlated positively with neoantigen level.

Germline V gene lookup returns CDR1 SGHVS and CDR2 FQNEAQ. The CDR3 contains 17 residues. Trimming took 2 bases from V and 10 from J; bases not matched to a gene: 14. Tumor samples were obtained before definitive surgery or chemotherapy. Method: immunoSEQ multiplex PCR; TCRdb's copy keeps in-frame clones and lacks some. The sample shows roughly 3,000 clones, 65% to 75% of them seen only once. On this clone: What it binds is unknown.

Sequences were obtained from tumor tissue. This chain links TRBV7-8 with TRBJ1-4; 9 bases agree with TRBD1. The TCR sequence derives from a human donor with high-grade serous ovarian cancer. CDR3 residues: CASSLIVGDRDVGKLFF. CDR3 sequence (DNA): TGTGCCAGCAGCTTAATTGTAGGGGACAGGGACGTAGGAAAACTGTTTTTT.